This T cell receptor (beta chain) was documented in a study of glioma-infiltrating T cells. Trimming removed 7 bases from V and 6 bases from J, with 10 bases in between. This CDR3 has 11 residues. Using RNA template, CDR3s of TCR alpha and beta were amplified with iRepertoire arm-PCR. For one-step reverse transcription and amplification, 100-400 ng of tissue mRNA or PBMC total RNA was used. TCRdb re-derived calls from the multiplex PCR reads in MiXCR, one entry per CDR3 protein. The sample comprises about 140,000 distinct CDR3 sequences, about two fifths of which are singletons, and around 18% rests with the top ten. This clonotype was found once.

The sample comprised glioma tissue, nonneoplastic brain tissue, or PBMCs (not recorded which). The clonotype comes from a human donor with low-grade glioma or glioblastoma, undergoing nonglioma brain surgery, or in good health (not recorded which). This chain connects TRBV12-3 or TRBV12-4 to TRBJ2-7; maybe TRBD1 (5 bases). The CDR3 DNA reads TGTGCCAGCACCCAGGGCGGCGAGCAGTACTTC. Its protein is CASTQGGEQYF.